This T cell receptor beta chain was profiled in a study of follicular helper T cells after annual influenza vaccination. Study results and caveats: Day 7 ICOS+CD38+ clones were most often found later in ICOS-CD38- cTfh cells.

The CDR3 runs to 12 residues. Germline assignment: CDR1 LGHNT and CDR2 FRNRAP. The count of this clone is one. Antigen: not known. Mismatch with germline at one junction end may stem from a read error. The same CDR3 is also encoded by other DNA sequences in this sample. The time point denotes: 2015-2016 season, 7 days after influenza vaccination. Adults were given seasonal inactivated influenza vaccine, and blood CD4 subsets were sorted before and after vaccination. Repertoires were generated with immunoSEQ multiplex PCR, while TCRdb's copy carries only in-frame clones and drops some. Seen here are roughly 4,900 clones, about 83% observed once, and the top ten hold over 1%.

This chain links TRBV12-5 with TRBJ2-7, with D tentatively TRBD2 (5 bases). This TCR was sampled from an adult who received the influenza vaccine. Material: CXCR5+ CD38- circulating T follicular helper cells from blood, obtained 7 days after influenza vaccination. Subset noted: circulating Tfh, non-naive CD4+CXCR5+PD-1+ (ICOS+CD38+ or ICOS-CD38-). The CDR3 DNA is TGTGCTAGTGGTCCCAACCCGTGGGAGCAGTATTTC. Its protein is CASGPNPWEQYF.